The 31 T cell receptor beta chains in this list originate from one sample, sequenced in a study of shared clonotypes between healthy human individuals. CD8 cells classed as naive were CD45RO-negative and positively selected for CCR7, excluding terminally differentiated effector memory CD45RA+ cells. Produced via immunoSEQ multiplex PCR; TCRdb's table is partial and in-frame only. The sample has around 2,000,000 clones, around 96% seen once. Material for sequencing was naive CD8+ T cells sorted from blood. All receptors come from a man younger than 35 in good health.

The chain has TRBV7-9 and TRBJ2-3, with D perhaps TRBD1 or TRBD2 (5 bases each). CDR3 length: 15 residues. V lost 7 bases and J lost 4, with 18 bases in between. CDR1 is SEHNR, CDR2 FQNEAQ, per germline (reference sequence). The CDR3 sequence: CASTDRDGQADTQYF. CDR3 bases: TGTGCCAGCACCGATAGGGACGGGCAGGCAGATACGCAGTATTTT.

This chain uses TRBV13 with TRBJ2-3; 11 nucleotides agree with TRBD1. The V segment lost 3 bases and the J segment 2 bases; nucleotides outside the gene matches: 13. This CDR3 spans 19 amino acids. Germline CDR1 and CDR2: PRHDT and FYEKMQ (reference sequence). CDR3 sequence: CASSFFSPGQGVDTDTQYF. Written as DNA, the CDR3 is TGTGCCAGCAGCTTTTTTTCCCCGGGACAGGGGGTGGACACAGATACGCAGTATTTT.

The chain is built from TRBV7-9 and TRBJ2-1, with 8 bases fitting TRBD1. Germline CDR1 and CDR2: SEHNR and FQNEAQ (reference sequence). J was trimmed by 3 bases and V by 5 bases; bases with no gene match: 9. The CDR3 extends over 16 amino acids. The CDR3 DNA follows: TGTGCCAGCAGCGAGACGACAGGGGCACGCTACAATGAGCAGTTCTTC. Amino acid sequence: CASSETTGARYNEQFF. The complete variable domain, with remaining parts taken from reference TRBV7-9 and TRBJ2-1, reads DTGVSQNPRHKITKRGQNVTFRCDPISEHNRLYWYRQTLGQGPEFLTYFQNEAQLEKSRLLSDRFSAERPKGSFSTLEIQRTEQGDSAMYLCASSETTGARYNEQFFGPGTRLTVL.

The chain is built from TRBV10-3 and TRBJ2-7; D may be TRBD1 (5 bases). In germline, CDR1 is ENHRY, CDR2 SYGVKD. V was cut by 3 bases and J by 7 bases, with 16 bases left in between. The CDR3 has 14 amino acids. CDR3 sequence: CAISDRGGSEEQYF. In nucleotides, the CDR3 is TGTGCCATCAGTGATAGGGGCGGCAGTGAGGAGCAGTACTTC.

This sequence joins TRBV4-1 and TRBJ2-7, with 9 bases matching TRBD1. CDR3 size: 16 residues. Germline V lookup: CDR1 MGHRA, CDR2 YSYEKL. V gave up 4 bases and J gave up 1 base; unmatched junction bases: 8. CDR3 DNA: TGCGCCAGCAGCCCGGATTGGGGGACAGGGTCCTACGAGCAGTACTTC. This sequence encodes CASSPDWGTGSYEQYF.

The rearrangement links TRBV11-2 to TRBJ2-3; D not resolved. The germline V gene encodes CDR1 SGHAT and CDR2 FQNNGV. Trimming shortened V by 0 bases and J by 0 bases, and 13 bases separated the two germline ends. This CDR3 is built from 17 residues. CDR3 protein: CASSLDLSTTSTDTQYF. The DNA for the CDR3 is TGTGCCAGCAGCTTAGATCTAAGCACGACTAGCACAGATACGCAGTATTTT. The whole variable domain, remainder taken from reference TRBV11-2 and TRBJ2-3, is EAGVAQSPRYKIIEKRQSVAFWCNPISGHATLYWYQQILGQGPKLLIQFQNNGVVDDSQLPKDRFSAERLKGVDSTLKIQPAKLEDSAVYLCASSLDLSTTSTDTQYFGPGTRLTVL.

The chain joins TRBV9 to TRBJ2-7; D is ambiguous. Trimming cost V 0 bases and J 2 bases, with 9 bases left between them. The CDR3 sequence is 14 residues long. Germline V gene lookup returns CDR1 SGDLS and CDR2 YYNGEE. This chain's CDR3 is CASSVGIAAYEQYF. The CDR3 bases are TGTGCCAGCAGCGTAGGGATAGCAGCCTACGAGCAGTACTTC.

The DNA of the CDR3 is TGTGCCAGAAGCTTTAGGACAGGGGGGCTGGGCGAGCAGTACTTC. It yields the protein CARSFRTGGLGEQYF. The chain carries TRBV7-5 and TRBJ2-7; the tabulated D call, TRBD1, remains unverified against the DNA. TRBV7-5 is flagged as a pseudogene. The CDR3 spans 15 residues.

This chain joins TRBV27 and TRBJ2-5; D is uncertain. Deletions cut 6 bases from V and 4 bases from J, with 18 bases between. Germline values: CDR1 MNHEY, CDR2 SMNVEV (reference sequence). This CDR3 has 15 amino acids. The CDR3 DNA reads TGTGCCAGCAGCGAAGATGAGGCGTCTCGAGAGACCCAGTACTTC. It encodes CASSEDEASRETQYF.

This chain connects TRBV4-3 to TRBJ2-3; 10 bases align to TRBD2. Germline assignment: CDR1 LGHNA and CDR2 YSLEER. The CDR3 has 15 residues. The V gene end was trimmed by 2 bases and the J gene end by 6 bases; junction bases not matched to a gene: 5. The CDR3 loop reads CASSQTPGLADTQYF. The CDR3 DNA reads as TGCGCCAGCAGCCAAACTCCGGGACTAGCGGATACGCAGTATTTT.

As to this clone: This sample includes further DNA sequences coding for the same CDR3. V and J are TRBV9 and TRBJ2-5, with a tentative D call TRBD2 (6 bases). V shed 3 bases and J shed 5 bases, with 11 bases lying between them. CDR1 is SGDLS, CDR2 YYNGEE, per germline. The CDR3 has 13 amino acids. The CDR3 coding sequence is TGTGCCAGCAGCGACTGGGGGGAGGAGACCCAGTACTTC. This gives the protein CASSDWGEETQYF.

The chain employs TRBV23-1 and TRBJ1-1; D is unclear. TRBV23-1 is an ORF for which the function is uncertain. The V end was cut by 4 bases, the J end by 1 base, with 7 bases between. CDR3 length: 13 amino acids. The CDR3 region has the DNA TGCGCCAGCAGTCCGGAAGAGAACACTGAAGCTTTCTTT. Its protein is CASSPEENTEAFF.

This sequence joins TRBV19 and TRBJ2-2, with D perhaps TRBD1 or TRBD2 (5 bases each). Trimming left V 6 bases short and J 3 bases short, with 17 bases between. Germline-derived CDR1 and CDR2 are LNHDA and SQIVND (reference sequence). The length of the CDR3 is 16 residues. In DNA, the CDR3 is TGTGCCAGTAGCCCGATACGGGACGGATACACCGGGGAGCTGTTTTTT. Amino acid sequence: CASSPIRDGYTGELFF.

This chain joins TRBV5-8 and TRBJ2-1; 7 bases map to TRBD2. Unmatched junction bases numbered 5, after V lost 0 bases and J lost 14 bases. The CDR3 has 12 residues. The germline V gene encodes CDR1 SGHTS and CDR2 YDEGEE. CDR3 sequence: CASSLETSWKFF. In DNA form, the CDR3 reads TGTGCCAGCAGCTTGGAGACTAGCTGGAAGTTCTTC.

The V gene is TRBV6-5, the J gene TRBJ1-2; the D gene is possibly TRBD1 (6 bases). This CDR3 comprises 14 residues. Germline CDR1 and CDR2: MNHEY and SVGAGI. The V gene lost 6 bases and the J gene lost 3 bases, with 14 bases spanning the gap. The CDR3 region has the DNA TGTGCCAGCAGCCCGGGGGGGGGCGACTATGGCTACACCTTC. Translating it yields CASSPGGGDYGYTF.

The chain couples TRBV27 to TRBJ1-4; the D gene is possibly TRBD1 (6 bases). The germline V gene encodes CDR1 MNHEY and CDR2 SMNVEV (reference sequence). This CDR3 is 15 amino acids long. V was trimmed by 6 bases and J by 7 bases, leaving 18 bases between them. The CDR3 sequence is CASSHRDIRGEKLFF. The DNA of the CDR3 is TGTGCCAGCAGCCACCGGGACATTCGTGGTGAAAAACTGTTTTTT.

The chain employs TRBV27 and TRBJ1-2; 7 positions agree with TRBD1. The CDR3 has 13 amino acids. Germline CDR1 and CDR2: MNHEY and SMNVEV (reference sequence). Losses at the gene ends were 5 bases for V and 4 bases for J; bases not matched to a gene: 4. The CDR3 nucleotides read TGTGCCAGCAGTCCCCGGGACAGCTATGGCTACACCTTC. This encodes CASSPRDSYGYTF.

This clone showed up just once. The chain couples TRBV4-1 to TRBJ2-7; 7 bases are a match to TRBD2. The ends lost 4 bases at V and 2 bases at J; junction bases unmatched: 8. The CDR3 spans 15 residues. CDR1 and CDR2 (germline): MGHRA, YSYEKL. The CDR3 DNA reads as TGCGCCAGCAGCCCTGGGAGGGAGGGGACCTACGAGCAGTACTTC. Encoded protein: CASSPGREGTYEQYF.

On this clone itself: A junction boundary mismatches the germline segment, possibly from a read error. This rearrangement joins TRBV5-6 to TRBJ2-3; TRBD1 aligns across 7 bases. The germline gives CDR1 SGHDT, CDR2 YYEEEE. This CDR3 has 16 residues. CDR3 coding DNA: TGTGCCAGCAGCGGTAAAACAGGGGCTGTCACAGATACGCAATATTTT. This translates into CASSGKTGAVTDTQYF.

This chain connects TRBV5-1 to TRBJ2-7, with D possibly being TRBD1 (6 bases). V was cut by 9 bases and J by 3 bases, with 19 bases left in between. Per the germline V gene, CDR1 is SGHRS and CDR2 is YFSETQ. The CDR3 sequence is 14 residues long. CDR3 sequence (DNA): TGCGCCACCTCAAAAGGGGACATTAGCTACGAGCAGTACTTC. Translated: CATSKGDISYEQYF.

CDR3: CASSLDRTQGEKLFF. DNA of the CDR3: TGTGCCAGCAGCTTAGACAGGACTCAAGGTGAAAAACTGTTTTTT. V is TRBV7-8 and J is TRBJ1-4, with D maybe TRBD1 (5 bases). The CDR3 spans 15 residues. Germline V gene data show CDR1 as SGHVS and CDR2 as FQNEAQ. The V and J ends lost 1 base and 7 bases respectively, with 13 bases between them.

The V gene is TRBV27, the J gene TRBJ2-7; a possible D gene is TRBD2 (7 bases). CDR3 length equals 14 residues. Trimming removed 5 bases from V and 4 bases from J, with 15 bases in between. Germline V gene data show CDR1 as MNHEY and CDR2 as SMNVEV (reference sequence). This CDR3 is CASSPAGRGYEQYF. The CDR3 bases are TGTGCCAGCAGTCCGGCGGGGAGGGGGTACGAGCAGTACTTC.

The gene calls are TRBV5-4 and TRBJ2-5; D is unresolved. CDR1 and CDR2 from the germline V gene are SGHNT and YYREEE (reference sequence). This CDR3 region has 13 residues. Trimming left V 6 bases short and J 3 bases short, with 12 bases between. CDR3 coding DNA: TGTGCCAGCACCCATCAGATAGAAGAGACCCAGTACTTC. Translated, it gives CASTHQIEETQYF. Together with reference TRBV5-4 and TRBJ2-5, the CDR3 gives the full variable domain: ETGVTQSPTHLIKTRGQQVTLRCSSQSGHNTVSWYQQALGQGPQFIFQYYREEENGRGNFPPRFSGLQFPNYSSELNVNALELDDSALYLCASTHQIEETQYFGPGTRLLVL.

This rearrangement joins TRBV28 to TRBJ2-5; 9 positions agree with TRBD1. With 2 bases clipped from V and 0 bases from J, the junction kept 1 base outside the gene matches. Germline assignment: CDR1 MDHEN and CDR2 SYDVKM. The CDR3 is 15 amino acids. The CDR3 DNA is TGTGCCAGCAGTTTAGGACAGGGGTACCAAGAGACCCAGTACTTC. It translates to CASSLGQGYQETQYF.

The chain has TRBV4-1 and TRBJ2-7; no firm D call. The germline V and J ends were trimmed by 1 base and 7 bases, with 14 bases remaining between them. The CDR3 spans 14 residues. Per the germline V gene, CDR1 is MGHRA and CDR2 is YSYEKL. The CDR3, as DNA: TGCGCCAGCAGCCAAGTTAACCCGAATAGGGAGCAGTACTTC. Translation gives CASSQVNPNREQYF.

The chain combines TRBV6-5 with TRBJ2-3; a weak D match, TRBD1 (5 bases). The V end was cut by 0 bases, the J end by 5 bases, with 12 bases between. Germline CDR1 and CDR2: MNHEY and SVGAGI. CDR3 length equals 15 residues. The CDR3: CASSYSGLTQDTQYF. CDR3 coding DNA: TGTGCCAGCAGTTACTCGGGGCTAACCCAAGATACGCAGTATTTT.

J is TRBJ2-4 and V is TRBV27; 7 nucleotides line up with TRBD2. Germline-derived CDR1 and CDR2 are MNHEY and SMNVEV (reference sequence). The length of the CDR3 is 17 residues. The ends lost 2 bases at V and 7 bases at J; junction bases unmatched: 14. The CDR3 DNA reads TGTGCCAGCAGTTTACGGGCTAGCGGTAGAGCCCTGAACATTCAGTACTTC. This codes for CASSLRASGRALNIQYF.

The rearrangement uses TRBV27 and TRBJ2-3; 12 bases are a match to TRBD2. With V trimmed by 2 bases and J by 6 bases, 9 bases remained unmatched. The CDR3 sequence is 17 residues long. The germline CDR1 and CDR2 sequences are MNHEY and SMNVEV (reference sequence). Written as DNA, the CDR3 is TGTGCCAGCAGTTTACATCTAGCGGGAGGGCCGGGGGATACGCAGTATTTT. It codes for CASSLHLAGGPGDTQYF.

This chain connects TRBV27 to TRBJ1-1; possible D gene TRBD1, 6 bases. CDR1 is MNHEY, CDR2 SMNVEV, per germline (reference sequence). V was clipped by 4 bases and J by 4 bases, with 13 bases between them. CDR3 size: 14 residues. CDR3: CASSSRTVLTEAFF. DNA for the CDR3: TGTGCCAGCAGTTCCCGGACAGTTCTCACTGAAGCTTTCTTT.

This chain uses TRBV13 with TRBJ2-7; D perhaps matches TRBD1 (5 bases). The CDR3 extends over 12 amino acids. The V and J ends lost 6 bases and 2 bases respectively, with 8 bases between them. Germline CDR1 PRHDT, CDR2 FYEKMQ (reference sequence). The CDR3 loop is CASRQATYEQYF. The CDR3 bases are TGTGCCAGCAGACAGGCCACCTACGAGCAGTACTTC.

This rearrangement joins TRBV7-9 to TRBJ2-3; the D gene is possibly TRBD2 (6 bases). Germline V gives CDR1 SEHNR, CDR2 FQNEAQ (reference sequence). The ends were cut back, 2 bases at V and 2 bases at J, with 14 bases in the middle. This CDR3 has 16 residues. The CDR3 loop reads CASSLPYGGNTDTQYF. In nucleotides, the CDR3 is TGTGCCAGCAGCTTACCCTATGGGGGGAACACAGATACGCAGTATTTT.